This T cell receptor (beta chain) is drawn from a study of post-analysis software for immune sequencing data. General study findings and limits: Patients had higher frequencies than controls of five or six TRBV segments, including TRBV5-6, TRBV5-1 and TRBV20-1.

With termini counted, the CDR3 has 18 amino acids. The germline gives CDR1 MNHEY, CDR2 SVGAGI. In its sample, this clonotype was seen once. Its antigen is unidentified. The DNA is omitted, as the CDR3 cannot be located on it reliably, and the CDR3 follows TCRdb's listing. Tagging with unique molecular identifiers was a feature of the TCR beta cDNA libraries. TCRdb passed the PCR reads through MiXCR, listing each CDR3 protein once. This table holds 740,000 or so distinct CDR3 sequences, approximately 50% found once. Source material: blood. This chain uses TRBV6-5 with TRBJ1-2; TRBD1, the table's D call, was not compared with the DNA. This clonotype was obtained from a girl aged 5-17 years with multiple sclerosis. CDR3 residues: CASSYSGQGAFFGQGTTF.